These T cell receptor beta chains were read from a single sample in a study of blood T cells in healthy people across ages. MiXCR, applied by TCRdb to the 5' RACE reads, yields one record per CDR3 protein. The sample lists about 650,000 distinct CDR3 sequences, about 50% occurring once. Sequencing used blood. The source of these receptors is a woman older than 75 in good health. Each CDR3 is given with its conserved first and last residue. D genes are given only for firm matches. Where a row states a size, it is once, few, many or the class of an expanded clone; other rows omit it.

CDR3 length: 12
J gene: TRBJ1-2
D gene: -
clone size: few
V gene: TRBV3-1
CDR3 DNA: TGTGCCAGCAGCCAATCCACGCGCGGCTACACCTTC
CDR3 protein: CASSQSTRGYTF

CDR3 length: 14
J gene: TRBJ2-3
D gene: -
clone size: -
V gene: TRBV5-1
CDR3 DNA: TGCGCCAGCAGCGCATACAGGGATTCAGATACGCAGTATTTT
CDR3 protein: CASSAYRDSDTQYF

CDR3 length: 17
J gene: TRBJ1-5
D gene: TRBD1
clone size: -
V gene: TRBV18
CDR3 DNA: TGTGCCAGCTCACCGAGGGGATTCGGCAGGGGGGGTCAGCCCCAGCATTTT
CDR3 protein: CASSPRGFGRGGQPQHF

CDR3 length: 15
J gene: TRBJ2-2
D gene: -
clone size: -
V gene: TRBV10-2
CDR3 DNA: TGCGCCAGCAGAGTAGGGGACGCGGTCACCGGGGAGCTGTTTTTT
CDR3 protein: CASRVGDAVTGELFF

CDR3 length: 15
J gene: TRBJ2-2
D gene: -
clone size: few
V gene: TRBV20-1
CDR3 DNA: TGCAGTGCCATCCGGGACTCCAAGCGTACCGGGGAGCTGTTTTTT
CDR3 protein: CSAIRDSKRTGELFF

CDR3 length: 10
J gene: TRBJ2-7
D gene: -
clone size: -
V gene: TRBV2
CDR3 DNA: TGTGCCAGCAACGGGATCGAGCAGTACTTC
CDR3 protein: CASNGIEQYF

CDR3 length: 13
J gene: TRBJ2-1
D gene: -
clone size: many
V gene: TRBV28
CDR3 DNA: TGTGCCAGCGGGTGGGCTGAATACAATGAGCAGTTCTTC
CDR3 protein: CASGWAEYNEQFF

CDR3 length: 17
J gene: TRBJ2-1
D gene: -
clone size: -
V gene: TRBV12-5
CDR3 DNA: TGTGCTAGTGGTTTAGGAAGGGGCAGGGCCTCCTACAATGAGCAGTTCTTC
CDR3 protein: CASGLGRGRASYNEQFF

CDR3 length: 14
J gene: TRBJ2-1
D gene: -
clone size: many
V gene: TRBV5-1
CDR3 DNA: TGCGCCAGCAACGGGGGCCTCCGCTACAATGAGCAGTTCTTC
CDR3 protein: CASNGGLRYNEQFF

CDR3 length: 14
J gene: TRBJ2-2
D gene: TRBD1
clone size: once
V gene: TRBV12-3/TRBV12-4
CDR3 DNA: TGTGCCAGCAGGAGACAGGGGGCAACCGGGGAGCTGTTTTTT
CDR3 protein: CASRRQGATGELFF

CDR3 length: 15
J gene: TRBJ2-1
D gene: TRBD2
clone size: many
V gene: TRBV20-1
CDR3 DNA: TGCAGTGCCTCTCTTTGGGCTAGCGGACACAATGAGCAGTTCTTC
CDR3 protein: CSASLWASGHNEQFF

CDR3 length: 15
J gene: TRBJ1-2
D gene: TRBD1
clone size: many
V gene: TRBV25-1
CDR3 DNA: TGTGCCAGCAGTGAAGGGACAGGGGGCCCCTATGGCTACACCTTC
CDR3 protein: CASSEGTGGPYGYTF

CDR3 length: 18
J gene: TRBJ2-1
D gene: -
clone size: -
V gene: TRBV25-1
CDR3 DNA: TGTGCCAGCAGTGAATATTTCGAGAAAGCGCGCGATAGGAATGAGCAGTTCTTC
CDR3 protein: CASSEYFEKARDRNEQFF

CDR3 length: 12
J gene: TRBJ1-2
D gene: -
clone size: many
V gene: TRBV30
CDR3 DNA: TGTGCCTGGAGTGCGGGGGGCTATGGCTACACCTTC
CDR3 protein: CAWSAGGYGYTF

CDR3 length: 17
J gene: TRBJ2-2
D gene: TRBD2
clone size: -
V gene: TRBV28
CDR3 DNA: TGTGCCAGCAGTCGACCCGGGCTAGCGGATAACACCGGGGAGCTGTTTTTT
CDR3 protein: CASSRPGLADNTGELFF

CDR3 length: 13
J gene: TRBJ2-6
D gene: -
clone size: -
V gene: TRBV29-1
CDR3 DNA: TGTAGCGTTGACCCCCTGGGGGCCAACGTCCTGACTTTC
CDR3 protein: CSVDPLGANVLTF

CDR3 length: 13
J gene: TRBJ1-4
D gene: -
clone size: -
V gene: TRBV18
CDR3 DNA: TGTGCCAGCTCACCCCGCGAGAATGAAAAACTGTTTTTT
CDR3 protein: CASSPRENEKLFF

CDR3 length: 14
J gene: TRBJ2-1
D gene: TRBD1
clone size: -
V gene: TRBV7-9
CDR3 DNA: TGTGCCAGCAGCTTAGGACAGGGGACCAATGAGCAGTTCTTC
CDR3 protein: CASSLGQGTNEQFF

CDR3 length: 18
J gene: TRBJ1-1
D gene: -
clone size: few
V gene: TRBV28
CDR3 DNA: TGTGCCAGCACCACCGAAGGGGGATCTTTCCGTCAAAACACTGAAGCTTTCTTT
CDR3 protein: CASTTEGGSFRQNTEAFF

CDR3 length: 13
J gene: TRBJ2-3
D gene: TRBD2
clone size: many
V gene: TRBV12-3/TRBV12-4
CDR3 DNA: TGTGCCAGCAGTGCTAGCGGTACAGATACGCAGTATTTT
CDR3 protein: CASSASGTDTQYF

CDR3 length: 15
J gene: TRBJ2-7
D gene: -
clone size: many
V gene: TRBV7-9
CDR3 DNA: TGTGCCAGCAGCCCTACTCCGGAGTTTCTTTACGAGCAGTACTTC
CDR3 protein: CASSPTPEFLYEQYF

CDR3 length: 14
J gene: TRBJ2-1
D gene: -
clone size: many
V gene: TRBV5-1
CDR3 DNA: TGCGCCAGCAGCTTGGAAAACGGCAACAATGAGCAGTTCTTC
CDR3 protein: CASSLENGNNEQFF

CDR3 length: 15
J gene: TRBJ2-7
D gene: TRBD1
clone size: once
V gene: TRBV28
CDR3 DNA: TGTGCCAGCACTTATGGGGACAGGGTGACCTACGAGCAGTACTTC
CDR3 protein: CASTYGDRVTYEQYF

CDR3 length: 21
J gene: TRBJ2-1
D gene: TRBD2
clone size: -
V gene: TRBV7-3
CDR3 DNA: TGTGTCAGCAGCTATGGGACTAGCGGGAGTAGTCTGGGAATACCCTACAATGAGCAGTTCTTC
CDR3 protein: CVSSYGTSGSSLGIPYNEQFF

CDR3 length: 15
J gene: TRBJ2-3
D gene: -
clone size: many
V gene: TRBV4-2
CDR3 DNA: TGTGCCAGCAGCCAGGAGTCCACTAGCACAGATACGCAGTATTTT
CDR3 protein: CASSQESTSTDTQYF

CDR3 length: 14
J gene: TRBJ2-3
D gene: TRBD2
clone size: -
V gene: TRBV20-1
CDR3 DNA: TGCAGTGCTAGAAAGAGTAGCGGGGAGGATACGCAGTATTTT
CDR3 protein: CSARKSSGEDTQYF

CDR3 length: 12
J gene: TRBJ1-2
D gene: -
clone size: few
V gene: TRBV10-3
CDR3 DNA: TGTGCCATCAGTGAGGGGGACCATGGCTACACCTTC
CDR3 protein: CAISEGDHGYTF

CDR3 length: 16
J gene: TRBJ2-7
D gene: TRBD2
clone size: -
V gene: TRBV10-3
CDR3 DNA: TGTGCCATCAGCCCTCATAGCGGGAGCTCCTACAATGGGCAGTACTTC
CDR3 protein: CAISPHSGSSYNGQYF

CDR3 length: 11
J gene: TRBJ1-2
D gene: -
clone size: -
V gene: TRBV7-8
CDR3 DNA: TGTGCCGGCAGCTTAGGGGCTGGCTACACCTTC
CDR3 protein: CAGSLGAGYTF

CDR3 length: 16
J gene: TRBJ2-5
D gene: TRBD1
clone size: -
V gene: TRBV9
CDR3 DNA: TGTGCCAGCAGCGCGCCGGACAGGAACTACTACAATGAGCAGTACTTC
CDR3 protein: CASSAPDRNYYNEQYF

CDR3 length: 10
J gene: TRBJ1-4
D gene: -
clone size: -
V gene: TRBV20-1
CDR3 DNA: TGCAGTGTGGCGTTGGAAAAACTGTTTTTT
CDR3 protein: CSVALEKLFF

CDR3 length: 10
J gene: TRBJ2-1
D gene: -
clone size: many
V gene: TRBV20-1
CDR3 DNA: TGCAGTGCTAGAGTCGATGAGCAGTTCTTC
CDR3 protein: CSARVDEQFF

CDR3 length: 17
J gene: TRBJ2-7
D gene: -
clone size: few
V gene: TRBV20-1
CDR3 DNA: TGCAGTGCTAGAGATAGTGGTACGTGGGGGGACTCCTACGAGCAGTACTTC
CDR3 protein: CSARDSGTWGDSYEQYF

CDR3 length: 13
J gene: TRBJ2-1
D gene: -
clone size: -
V gene: TRBV27
CDR3 DNA: TGTGCCAGCAGTTTAAAAGAGGGGAATGAGCAGTTCTTC
CDR3 protein: CASSLKEGNEQFF